Sequencing of this T cell receptor beta chain was carried out in a study of T cell responses to AZD1222 COVID-19 vaccine. Germline V gene data show CDR1 as SGHAT and CDR2 as FQNNGV. This CDR3 has 14 residues. V was clipped by 1 base and J by 3 bases, with 9 bases between them. Produced via immunoSEQ multiplex PCR; TCRdb's table is partial and in-frame only. Among some 100,000 clones listed, 92% were seen once. The TCR sequence derives from an adult who received the AZD1222 COVID-19 vaccine. This sequence joins TRBV11-2 and TRBJ1-2; D remains unclear. The material was peripheral blood, obtained 28 days after the second AZD1222 dose. The CDR3 loop is CASSLGTSYYGYTF. CDR3 sequence (DNA): TGTGCCAGCAGCTTAGGTACATCGTACTATGGCTACACCTTC. Full variable domain (rest looked up from reference TRBV11-2 and TRBJ1-2): EAGVAQSPRYKIIEKRQSVAFWCNPISGHATLYWYQQILGQGPKLLIQFQNNGVVDDSQLPKDRFSAERLKGVDSTLKIQPAKLEDSAVYLCASSLGTSYYGYTFGSGTRLTVV.